This paragraph reports one T cell receptor (beta chain). What it recognizes is unknown. This entry belongs to a study of shared clonotypes between healthy human individuals. Study-wide context: Three men and a couple of women, aged 18 to 49, were donors. General study findings and limits: Clonotype sharing among the donors was expected to vary with sequencing depth. Memory subsets had estimated richness that was generally smaller than that of naive subsets.

Researchers divided each subset's genomic DNA evenly across several immunoSEQ plates. TCRdb's copy holds only in-frame clones and misses some; the assay was immunoSEQ multiplex PCR. The table lists some 2,400,000 clones, 90% to 96% of them singletons, with 0.1% to 0.15% in the top ten. Germline-derived CDR1 and CDR2 are MGHDK and SYGVNS. Trimming stripped 1 base from V and 5 bases from J, with 12 bases between. This CDR3 spans 16 amino acids. The sequencing input was naive CD4+ T cells sorted from blood. As for subset: CD45RA+ positively selected. This sequence was found in a man aged 18 to 30 in good health. The rearrangement links TRBV25-1 to TRBJ1-6; the D is unclear. This CDR3 reads CASSESGWRDNSPLHF. In DNA form, the CDR3 reads TGTGCCAGCAGTGAATCGGGATGGAGGGATAATTCACCCCTCCACTTT.